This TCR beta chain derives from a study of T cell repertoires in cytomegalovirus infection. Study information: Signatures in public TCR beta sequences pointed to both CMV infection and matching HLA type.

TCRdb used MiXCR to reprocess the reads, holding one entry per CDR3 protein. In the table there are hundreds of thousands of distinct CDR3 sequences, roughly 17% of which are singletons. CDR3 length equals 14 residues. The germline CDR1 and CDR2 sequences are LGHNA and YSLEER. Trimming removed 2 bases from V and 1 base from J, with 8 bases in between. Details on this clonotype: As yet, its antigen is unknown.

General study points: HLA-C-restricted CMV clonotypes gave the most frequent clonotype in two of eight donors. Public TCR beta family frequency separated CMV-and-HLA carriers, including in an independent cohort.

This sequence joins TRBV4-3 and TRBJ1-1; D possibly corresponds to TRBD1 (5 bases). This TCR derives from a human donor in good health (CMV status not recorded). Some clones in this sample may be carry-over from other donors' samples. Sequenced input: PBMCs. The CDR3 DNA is TGCGCCAGCAGCCAAATAGACAGGAACACTGAAGCTTTCTTT. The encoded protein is CASSQIDRNTEAFF.